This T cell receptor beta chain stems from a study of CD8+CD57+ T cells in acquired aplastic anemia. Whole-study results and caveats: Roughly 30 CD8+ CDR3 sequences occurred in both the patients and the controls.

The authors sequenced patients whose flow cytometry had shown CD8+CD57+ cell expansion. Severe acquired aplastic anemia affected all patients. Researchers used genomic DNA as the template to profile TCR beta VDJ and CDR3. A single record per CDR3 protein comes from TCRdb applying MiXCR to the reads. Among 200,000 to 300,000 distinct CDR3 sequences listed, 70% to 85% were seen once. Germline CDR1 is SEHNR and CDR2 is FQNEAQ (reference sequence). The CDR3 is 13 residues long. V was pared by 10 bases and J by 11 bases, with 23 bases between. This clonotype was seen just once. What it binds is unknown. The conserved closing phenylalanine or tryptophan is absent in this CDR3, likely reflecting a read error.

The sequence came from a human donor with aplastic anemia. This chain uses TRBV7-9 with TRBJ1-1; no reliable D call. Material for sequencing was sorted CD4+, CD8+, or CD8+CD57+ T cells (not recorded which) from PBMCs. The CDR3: CAILSAAESEAFL. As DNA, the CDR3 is TGTGCCATTCTCTCCGCGGCGGAGAGTGAGGCTTTCTTG.